This TCR beta chain was captured in a study of cytomegalovirus exposure and HLA in healthy donors. Study-level findings and limits: Published work reported that the classifier diagnosed cytomegalovirus status with high specificity and sensitivity. In a later analysis, V- and J-gene trimming of beta chains associated with a DCLRE1C missense variant, replicated independently. The number of N-insertions in an Asian-associated ancestry cluster was reportedly below the approximately 690-donor mean in a later analysis.

This clone was recorded a few times. Its antigen remains unknown. The ends lost 4 bases at V and 1 base at J; junction bases unmatched: 1. The CDR3 is 15 amino acids. Germline V gene sequence: CDR1 SGHNT, CDR2 YYREEE (reference sequence). Donors likely had unrecorded immune exposures despite being nominally healthy when sampled. The PCR ran on 60 Vbeta and 13 Jbeta primers. Only in-frame clones appear in the TCRdb table, and some are missing; sequencing was by immunoSEQ multiplex PCR. Of about 160,000 clones listed, about 85% are singletons. The sequence was obtained from a young man in good health and CMV-seropositive. V usage is TRBV5-4 and J usage is TRBJ2-2; 10 positions agree with TRBD2. Sample: PBMCs. The CDR3 protein is CASSRLAGNTGELFF. CDR3 DNA sequence: TGTGCCAGCAGCCGACTAGCGGGGAACACCGGGGAGCTGTTTTTT.